This record covers a single TCR beta chain. Only a few counts were recorded for this clonotype. Its antigen specificity is not known. Per-base qualities were not stored, and no clone one base away is much larger. CDR1 and CDR2 are drawn from the germline V gene: MGHRA, YSYEKL. The CDR3, cysteine through phenylalanine, is 15 amino acids long. Solely the CDR3 DNA is kept, with 45 bases framed from the first base. Between the V and J ends, shortened by 6 bases and 7 bases respectively, the junction contains 18 bases. The data originate from a study of blood T cells in healthy people across ages (dated by TCRdb to the mid-2010s). In the study overall: In model experiments, template switching captured roughly one uniquely barcoded TCR beta cDNA molecule for every two T cells. To track age-related changes in TCR beta repertoire diversity, the study relied on deep sequencing normalized with unique cDNA molecular identifiers. Four age groups were formed from the donors: young (average 16 years), middle-aged (roughly 38), aged (approximately 60) and long-lived (roughly 81). To avoid experimental bias, donors of different ages were distributed randomly across sequencing lanes. For two donors (one aged 18 to 29 and one aged 80 or older), the study analyzed two additional independent replicas of 1 million unique cDNA reads from the same blood draw. On the study overall, not on this receptor specifically: Conclusive comparison of naive and antigen-experienced compartments was prevented by the profiling of bulk unsorted PBMCs. As age increased, observed TCR beta diversity per million T cells dropped in a roughly linear way, and a significant reduction was already evident by age 40. Observed TCR beta diversity correlated strongly with the percentage of naive T cells measured by flow cytometry. The long-lived group showed more naive CD4+ T cells, fewer expanded clones and increased TCR diversity than the aged group, suggesting age selection. Because donor CMV infection status was unknown, age-related changes in expanded clonotypes were potentially confounded. Estimates of total diversity based on one million sequenced T cells were regarded as lower bounds and as underestimates.

The 39 donors, aged 6 to 90 years, were systemically healthy Caucasian individuals from Russia. Each donor gave roughly 9 milliliters of peripheral blood, drawn into EDTA-treated Vacutainer tubes. Ficoll-Paque density-gradient centrifugation was used to isolate PBMCs, with at least 6 million obtained per sample. Trizol reagent was used to extract total RNA from the PBMCs, yielding at least 5.5 micrograms per sample. For every donor, flow cytometry on a PBMC aliquot measured the percentage of naive CD45RAhigh/CD27high T cells. Library construction relied on 5' RACE. Sequencing was performed on an Illumina HiSeq 2500. The second PCR ran for about 7 to 11 cycles and used a J-beta primer mix along with a sample-barcoded 5' primer. Each TCR beta cDNA molecule received a unique molecular identifier from a template-switch 5' adaptor carrying 12 random nucleotides. Each sample yielded at least 2.5 million CDR3-containing paired-end reads. The Mint cDNA synthesis kit, primed by a TRBC-specific oligonucleotide, was used to synthesize first-strand cDNA from all RNA. Following uracil-DNA glycosylase treatment, a first 18-cycle PCR with universal primers M1SS and BC2_uni_R was performed on all cDNA. The original methods were these. For normalization, 1 million high-quality reads were randomly selected from each sample, with every read carrying a distinct molecular identifier. Instead of being binned into consensus sequences, reads that shared molecular identifiers were thrown out. MiTCR, run with a Q25 quality threshold and the strictest error-elimination algorithm, handled CDR3 identification, clonotype clustering and error correction. A nonparametric unseen species model using Euler transformation provided a lower-bound estimate of total TCR beta diversity. TCRdb applied fastp at Q25 and MiXCR to the public reads, then kept only in-frame beta chains. CDR3 protein sequences are deduplicated, and each keeps its most common genes and DNA. The V and J calls reflect TCRdb's pipeline rather than the authors' work. Present in this sample are about 1 million distinct CDR3 sequences, under 45% of which were seen just once. The biggest ten clones account for around 18% of the sample.

The chain joins TRBV4-1 to TRBJ2-2, with a weak D call of TRBD1 (7 bases match). This receptor was identified in a woman aged 55-69 years in good health. Sequencing was carried out using blood. In nucleotide form, the sequence is TGCGCCAGCAGGGGCGCGGGACAGCTGATCGGGGAGCTGTTTTTT. It specifies CASRGAGQLIGELFF.